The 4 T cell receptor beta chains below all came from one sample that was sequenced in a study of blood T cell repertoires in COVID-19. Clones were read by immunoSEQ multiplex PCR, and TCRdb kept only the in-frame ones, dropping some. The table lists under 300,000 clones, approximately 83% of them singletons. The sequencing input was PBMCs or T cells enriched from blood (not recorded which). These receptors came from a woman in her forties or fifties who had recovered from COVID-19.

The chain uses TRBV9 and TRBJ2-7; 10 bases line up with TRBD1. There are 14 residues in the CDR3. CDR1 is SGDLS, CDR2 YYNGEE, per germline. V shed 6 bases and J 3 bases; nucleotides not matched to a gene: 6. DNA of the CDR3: TGTGCCAGCACCGTGGGGACAGGGGACTACGAGCAGTACTTC. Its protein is CASTVGTGDYEQYF.

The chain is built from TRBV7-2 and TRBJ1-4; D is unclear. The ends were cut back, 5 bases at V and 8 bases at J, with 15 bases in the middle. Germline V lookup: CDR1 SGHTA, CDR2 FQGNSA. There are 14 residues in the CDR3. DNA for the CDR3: TGTGCCAGCAGCCCTCGGGAGCCTGGGGAAAAACTGTTTTTT. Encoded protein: CASSPREPGEKLFF.

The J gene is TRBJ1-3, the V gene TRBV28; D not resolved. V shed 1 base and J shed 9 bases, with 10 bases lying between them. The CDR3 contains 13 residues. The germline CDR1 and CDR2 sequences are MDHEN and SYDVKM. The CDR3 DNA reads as TGTGCCAGCAGTTTATTGGCGGCGTCCACCATATATTTT. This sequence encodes CASSLLAASTIYF.

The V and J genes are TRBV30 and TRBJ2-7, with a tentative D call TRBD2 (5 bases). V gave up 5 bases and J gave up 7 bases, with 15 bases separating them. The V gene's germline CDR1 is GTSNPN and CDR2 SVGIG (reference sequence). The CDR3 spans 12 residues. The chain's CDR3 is CAWDTGVREQYF. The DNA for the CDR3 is TGTGCCTGGGATACCGGGGTGCGGGAGCAGTACTTC.